The rows below give T cell receptor beta chains drawn from one sample of a study of T-cell reconstitution after alpha-beta-depleted transplantation in children. TCRdb itself ran the PCR reads through MiXCR, one entry per CDR3 protein. Found here are some 500,000 distinct CDR3 sequences, approximately 20% of them singletons; the top ten hold 3.3%. Sequenced here: PBMCs from the stem cell graft donor, sampled from the stem cell graft. All receptors come from a human donor who donated a stem cell graft to a child with acute lymphoblastic leukemia. CDR3s include the opening cysteine and the closing phenylalanine or tryptophan. D genes are given only for firm matches. Not all rows give a size; the values are once, few, many and, for expanded clones, a class.

few,TRBJ1-1,TRBD1,TRBV12-3/TRBV12-4,TGTGCCAGCAGTTACACAGGGGACACTGAAGCTTTCTTT,CASSYTGDTEAFF
-,TRBJ2-1,TRBD2,TRBV5-1,TGCGCCAGCAGCTTGAAGGCTAGCGGGATTAAGGATGAGCAGTTCTTC,CASSLKASGIKDEQFF
few,TRBJ2-7,-,TRBV3-1,TGTGCCAGCAGCCAAAGCCCCCTCCTCTACGAGCAGTACTTC,CASSQSPLLYEQYF
-,TRBJ2-7,TRBD1,TRBV5-5,TGTGCCAGCAGCCGACAGGGGGCGAGTGACGAGCAGTACTTC,CASSRQGASDEQYF
few,TRBJ1-1,-,TRBV5-1,TGCGCCAGCAGCTTGGTGCTGGAGTTGAACACTGAAGCTTTCTTT,CASSLVLELNTEAFF
few,TRBJ2-5,-,TRBV4-1,TGCGCCAGCAGCCCTTTGGGGGGAACGGAGACCCAGTACTTC,CASSPLGGTETQYF
-,TRBJ2-7,-,TRBV7-2,TGTGCCAGCAACTCACCGGGACTGTATCTCTACGAGCAGTACTTC,CASNSPGLYLYEQYF
few,TRBJ2-5,-,TRBV6-2/TRBV6-3,TGTGCCAGCAGTTACTCTTCCGGATTGGGGACCCAGTACTTC,CASSYSSGLGTQYF
-,TRBJ2-3,-,TRBV20-1,TGCAGTGCTAGACGCGACTACACAGATACGCAGTATTTT,CSARRDYTDTQYF
-,TRBJ2-5,-,TRBV25-1,TGTGCCAGCCTGCAGGGAAACCAAGAGACCCAGTACTTC,CASLQGNQETQYF
-,TRBJ1-6,-,TRBV11-2,TGTGCCAGCACCCGGGGTAGCTCCTATAATTCACCCCTCCACTTT,CASTRGSSYNSPLHF
few,TRBJ1-1,-,TRBV6-1,TGTGCCAGCGGACGGCGTGGGAACACTGAAGCTTTCTTT,CASGRRGNTEAFF
-,TRBJ2-2,TRBD2,TRBV18,TGTGCCAGCTCATCGTCCTCACTAGCGGGAGATGTCGGGGAGCTGTTTTTT,CASSSSSLAGDVGELFF
few,TRBJ1-4,TRBD1,TRBV5-1,TGCGCCAGCAGCTTGGATCCGGGACAGGGCAAAGAAAAACTGTTTTTT,CASSLDPGQGKEKLFF
few,TRBJ2-1,TRBD2,TRBV12-3/TRBV12-4,TGTGCCAGCAGTCACGGGAGGGCCTACAATGAGCAGTTCTTC,CASSHGRAYNEQFF
few,TRBJ2-7,-,TRBV12-3/TRBV12-4,TGTGCCAGCAGTTTAAGGGACCCGAGCTCCTACGAGCAGTACTTC,CASSLRDPSSYEQYF
few,TRBJ2-7,TRBD2,TRBV28,TGTGCCAGCAGTTTACTTGGGGGGGTTACTAATTACGAGCAGTACTTC,CASSLLGGVTNYEQYF
-,TRBJ2-3,TRBD2,TRBV15,TGTGCCACCAGCAGAGATGGGGTGGCTAGCGGGAGTAGAGATACGCAGTATTTT,CATSRDGVASGSRDTQYF
-,TRBJ2-5,-,TRBV2,TGTGCCAGCACCGATCCGGCATCGAGCCAAATGGGGGCAAGTCAAGAGACCCAGTACTTC,CASTDPASSQMGASQETQYF
once,TRBJ2-1,TRBD2,TRBV27,TGTGCCAGCAGTTTTCAACCGGGACTAGCGCAGTTCTTC,CASSFQPGLAQFF
-,TRBJ1-4,TRBD1,TRBV12-3/TRBV12-4,TGTGCCAGCAGTTTAAGTCAGGGGGTAACTAATGAAAAACTGTTTTTT,CASSLSQGVTNEKLFF
-,TRBJ2-7,-,TRBV20-1,TGCAGTGCCCGTACTCCGGGACTCCTTACCTACGAGCAGTACTTC,CSARTPGLLTYEQYF
-,TRBJ2-7,-,TRBV5-5,TGTGCCAGCAGCTTCCAGAGACTGTCGACCGAGCAGTACTTC,CASSFQRLSTEQYF
-,TRBJ1-1,TRBD1,TRBV10-3,TGTGCCATCAGTGAGGGACAGGTCAGCACTGAAGCTTTCTTT,CAISEGQVSTEAFF
-,TRBJ1-2,TRBD1,TRBV12-3/TRBV12-4,TGTGCCAGTCTCATTACGGGACAGCTTAACTATGGCTACACCTTC,CASLITGQLNYGYTF
-,TRBJ2-3,TRBD2,TRBV20-1,TGCAGTGCATTTGGGACTAGGGGCACAGATACGCAGTATTTT,CSAFGTRGTDTQYF
few,TRBJ2-3,-,TRBV27,TGTGCCAGCGGGCGGGGAGCTGGAGATACGCAGTATTTT,CASGRGAGDTQYF
-,TRBJ2-2,TRBD2,TRBV20-1,TGCAGTGCTCTTGAACTAGCGGGAGCAGGGACCGGGGAGCTGTTTTTT,CSALELAGAGTGELFF
many,TRBJ2-6,-,TRBV25-1,TGTGCCAGCAGTGCTCTCTCTGGGGCCAACGTCCTGACTTTC,CASSALSGANVLTF
few,TRBJ2-7,TRBD1,TRBV12-3/TRBV12-4,TGTGCCAGCAGATCGACAGGGAGTGGCGAGCCTTACGAGCAGTACTTC,CASRSTGSGEPYEQYF
-,TRBJ2-3,-,TRBV24-1,TGTGCCACCAGTGGTCGCCTACCAACAGATACGCAGTATTTT,CATSGRLPTDTQYF
-,TRBJ1-5,-,TRBV5-6,TGTGCCAGCAGCTTGGGGGCCGGCCCGGCCCAGCATTTT,CASSLGAGPAQHF
few,TRBJ2-5,-,TRBV2,TGTGCCAGCAACTGGGAGACCCAGTACTTC,CASNWETQYF
many,TRBJ2-1,-,TRBV20-1,TGCAGTGCTAGAACCCCTGGCGCGAGCTCCTACAATGAGCAGTTCTTC,CSARTPGASSYNEQFF
few,TRBJ2-1,-,TRBV6-2/TRBV6-3,TGTGCCAGCAGTTACTCGATAGGCGTTAGGGACCATGAGCAGTTCTTC,CASSYSIGVRDHEQFF
few,TRBJ2-2,-,TRBV29-1,TGCAGCGTCCATCTCGGACCGGAAAACACCGGGGAGCTGTTTTTT,CSVHLGPENTGELFF
-,TRBJ1-2,TRBD1,TRBV7-2,TGTGCCAGCAGCCTGGATATGAGGACAGGTCGTTCCTATGGCTACACCTTC,CASSLDMRTGRSYGYTF
few,TRBJ2-1,TRBD1,TRBV12-3/TRBV12-4,TGTGCCAGCAGTTTTACCTACTACCGGGACAGCTCAGACAATGAGCAGTTCTTC,CASSFTYYRDSSDNEQFF
few,TRBJ1-4,-,TRBV20-1,TGCAGTGCGAACTCGGGGACGACAACTAATGAAAAACTGTTTTTT,CSANSGTTTNEKLFF
-,TRBJ2-5,-,TRBV21-1,TGTGCCAGCAGCAAGTGGGGACTAGCGAGTGAGACCCAGTACTTC,CASSKWGLASETQYF
-,TRBJ2-3,-,TRBV7-9,TGTGCCAGCAGCTCCCCCGGGATCAACACAGATACGCAGTATTTT,CASSSPGINTDTQYF
-,TRBJ1-1,TRBD1,TRBV12-3/TRBV12-4,TGTGCCAGCAGCCGAATGACAGGGACGTTGAACACTGAAGCTTTCTTT,CASSRMTGTLNTEAFF
few,TRBJ2-1,-,TRBV7-6,TGTGCCAGCAGCCTCCCCGCCGGGGGCTATGAGCAGTTCTTC,CASSLPAGGYEQFF
few,TRBJ2-7,TRBD2,TRBV3-1,TGTGCCAGCAGCCAAGAACTAGCGGGCTACGAGCAGTACTTC,CASSQELAGYEQYF
few,TRBJ2-3,TRBD1,TRBV18,TGTGCCAGCTCAACATCCAGGGGGCTGGAAACGCAGTATTTT,CASSTSRGLETQYF
-,TRBJ2-1,-,TRBV25-1,TGTGCCAGCAGTGAATCTTGGGCGAGTCATGAGCAGTTCTTC,CASSESWASHEQFF
-,TRBJ2-1,-,TRBV7-9,TGTGCCAGCAGCCCCTGGGCGGGATCTGGGAATGAGCAGTTCTTC,CASSPWAGSGNEQFF
many,TRBJ1-5,-,TRBV3-1,TGTGCCAGCAGTGACTCATATAGCAATCAGCCCCAGCATTTT,CASSDSYSNQPQHF
-,TRBJ1-4,-,TRBV18,TGTGCCAGCTCACCGTTGCTTCAGGGGCGATCCCCCGAAGAAAAACTGTTTTTT,CASSPLLQGRSPEEKLFF
-,TRBJ2-7,-,TRBV11-1,TGTGCCAGCAGCTCAGTCCGCGGGTACGAGCAGTACTTC,CASSSVRGYEQYF
few,TRBJ2-3,-,TRBV29-1,TGCAGCGTTGGCACAGGCGGCACAGATACGCAGTATTTT,CSVGTGGTDTQYF
-,TRBJ1-1,-,TRBV20-1,TGCAGTGCTAGAGGGCTGAACACTGAAGCTTTCTTT,CSARGLNTEAFF
-,TRBJ2-3,-,TRBV2,TGTGCCAGCAGTGAAGCGCTTCCCACAGATACGCAGTATTTT,CASSEALPTDTQYF
many,TRBJ2-2,-,TRBV27,TGTGCCAGCAGTTTACAGGGAACCGGGGAGCTGTTTTTT,CASSLQGTGELFF